This TCR beta chain is from a study of OX40 agonist ivuxolimab in advanced cancers. Overall study: Having had anti-PD-1, anti-PD-L1 or anti-CTLA-4 therapy before was allowed, and over 35% had some. The study, taken as a whole, reports: The mean number of expanded clones was higher in CD8+ T cells than in CD4+. Partial responders receiving 0.1-3.0 mg/kg showed among the lowest clonal expansion.

About this clone itself: Its antigen remains unknown.

Clones were sequenced by immunoSEQ multiplex PCR, and TCRdb holds only the in-frame ones, with some missing. The data show about 59,000 clones, with around 82% seen just once and approximately 2% held by the top ten. V was pared by 4 bases and J by 0 bases, with 7 bases between. The CDR3 consists of 12 residues. Per germline, CDR1 SQVTM and CDR2 ANQGSEA. V and J are TRBV29-1 and TRBJ2-7, with D uncertain. The TCR comes from an adult with an advanced solid tumor such as melanoma, head and neck, liver or kidney cancer. The sequencing used CD4+ or CD8+ T cells sorted from blood, collected in a trial of the OX40 agonist ivuxolimab. CDR3 nucleotide sequence: TGCAGCGTTGTACAGAGCTCCTACGAGCAGTACTTC. Amino acids: CSVVQSSYEQYF.